Below, 21 T cell receptor beta chains from the same sample are listed, as sequenced in a study of CD8+ T cells in alopecia areata. Treatment: oral pan-JAK inhibitor, 5-10 mg twice daily. Following RNA extraction, reverse transcription yielded cDNA that acted as the sequencing template. The method was immunoSEQ multiplex PCR; TCRdb's version includes in-frame clones alone and lacks a portion of them. The sample has about 120,000 clones, about 50% seen once. The sample in question was CD4+ T cells sorted from blood, obtained at week 4, from a patient treated with tofacitinib. Receptors originate from a human donor with alopecia areata.

The chain employs TRBV29-1 and TRBJ2-1; 7 nucleotides match TRBD1. The germline CDR1 and CDR2 sequences are SQVTM and ANQGSEA. The CDR3 totals 12 residues. The V segment lost 6 bases and the J segment 9 bases; nucleotides outside the gene matches: 8. CDR3 sequence (DNA): TGCAGCGTGGATGGACAGGTTATTGAGCAGTTCTTC. This encodes CSVDGQVIEQFF.

This clone was observed once. The V call is TRBV2, the J call TRBJ1-5; no clear D gene. This CDR3 comprises 13 residues. V lost 1 base to trimming and J lost 11 bases, with 12 bases between them. Germline V gene lookup returns CDR1 SNHLY and CDR2 FYNNEI. CDR3 sequence: CASSEVNLGAQHF. In DNA form, the CDR3 reads TGTGCCAGCAGTGAAGTAAACCTCGGGGCCCAGCATTTT.

The chain combines TRBV27 with TRBJ2-1; D gene ambiguous. Trimming shortened V by 5 bases and J by 6 bases, and 5 bases separated the two germline ends. CDR1 MNHEY and CDR2 SMNVEV come from the germline V gene (reference sequence). This CDR3 contains 11 residues. The CDR3 spells CASSLGNEQFF. The CDR3, as DNA: TGTGCCAGCAGTCTAGGCAATGAGCAGTTCTTC.

The chain has TRBV25-1 and TRBJ2-1; tentatively, D is TRBD2 (6 bases). Trimming removed 7 bases from V and 5 bases from J, with 9 bases in between. Germline V gene sequence: CDR1 MGHDK, CDR2 SYGVNS. The CDR3 has 12 amino acids. CDR3: CASKWGDNEQFF. In DNA form, the CDR3 reads TGTGCCAGCAAGTGGGGGGACAATGAGCAGTTCTTC.

V and J are TRBV30 and TRBJ2-7; no clear D gene. This CDR3 spans 11 amino acids. Germline values: CDR1 GTSNPN, CDR2 SVGIG (reference sequence). Trimming took 2 bases from V and 7 from J, leaving 9 bases between them. CDR3 residues: CAWSFGPEQYF. The CDR3 nucleotides read TGTGCCTGGAGTTTTGGGCCGGAGCAGTACTTC.

V gene TRBV30 combines with J gene TRBJ1-4; TRBD1 matches 7 bases. The junction had 6 bases not matched to a gene; V was cut back by 1 base and J by 4 bases. Germline V gene data show CDR1 as GTSNPN and CDR2 as SVGIG (reference sequence). The CDR3 length is 15 residues. The CDR3 sequence: CAWSALGQLNEKLFF. CDR3 coding DNA: TGTGCCTGGAGTGCTCTGGGACAGCTTAATGAAAAACTGTTTTTT.

The chain links TRBV29-1 to TRBJ2-7; 7 bases align to TRBD1. Trimming took 7 bases from V and 5 from J; bases not matched to a gene: 5. Germline lookup yields CDR1 SQVTM and CDR2 ANQGSEA. The CDR3 spans 11 residues. In nucleotides, the CDR3 is TGCAGCGGATGGGACAGACACGAGCAGTACTTC. This codes for CSGWDRHEQYF.

The rearrangement joins TRBV27 to TRBJ1-1, with 9 bases fitting TRBD1. J was trimmed by 2 bases and V by 6 bases; bases with no gene match: 7. CDR1 and CDR2 (germline): MNHEY, SMNVEV (reference sequence). The length of the CDR3 is 15 residues. Here the CDR3 reads CASSLTGGKNTEAFF. The CDR3, as DNA: TGTGCCAGCAGCTTAACAGGGGGCAAAAACACTGAAGCTTTCTTT.

The chain carries TRBV30 and TRBJ1-2; TRBD1 aligns across 8 bases. The ends lost 3 bases at V and 3 bases at J; junction bases unmatched: 12. CDR1 and CDR2 (germline): GTSNPN, SVGIG (reference sequence). The CDR3 runs to 16 residues. This CDR3 is CAWRTLRGRGDYGYTF. The DNA of the CDR3 is TGTGCCTGGAGAACTCTCAGGGGGCGCGGGGACTATGGCTACACCTTC.

The V call is TRBV5-1, the J call TRBJ2-7, with 9 bases that match TRBD2. With 4 bases clipped from V and 0 bases from J, the junction kept 5 bases outside the gene matches. Per the germline V gene, CDR1 is SGHRS and CDR2 is YFSETQ. This CDR3 has 15 residues. The CDR3 loop reads CASSPRTSVSYEQYF. In nucleotides, the CDR3 is TGCGCCAGCAGCCCGCGGACTAGCGTCTCCTACGAGCAGTACTTC.

The rearrangement links TRBV7-8 to TRBJ1-4; tentatively, D is TRBD1 (5 bases). V gave up 2 bases and J gave up 8 bases, with 12 bases separating them. Per germline, CDR1 SGHVS and CDR2 FQNEAQ. The CDR3 has 14 residues. The CDR3 DNA is TGTGCCAGCAGCTTATCCTGGGGGAAGGAAAAACTGTTTTTT. Translating gives CASSLSWGKEKLFF.

The chain recombines TRBV6-5 with TRBJ2-7; 8 bases align to TRBD2. Germline values: CDR1 MNHEY, CDR2 SVGAGI. The V segment lost 7 bases and the J segment 6 bases; nucleotides outside the gene matches: 8. CDR3 length: 13 amino acids. The CDR3 nucleotides read TGTGCCAGCATGGATGGGCTAGCGGGCGAGCAGTACTTC. Protein product: CASMDGLAGEQYF.

V usage is TRBV30 and J usage is TRBJ2-2, with D tentatively TRBD1 or TRBD2 (5 bases each). Trimming left V 4 bases short and J 6 bases short, with 9 bases between. The length of the CDR3 is 12 residues. Germline CDR1 GTSNPN, CDR2 SVGIG (reference sequence). The chain's CDR3 is CAWTGQSGELFF. DNA for the CDR3: TGTGCCTGGACGGGGCAGTCCGGGGAGCTGTTTTTT.

This chain uses TRBV10-3 with TRBJ2-7; 7 positions match TRBD2. After removal of 4 bases from V and 4 bases from J, the junction contained 10 bases not matched to a gene. Germline V gene lookup returns CDR1 ENHRY and CDR2 SYGVKD. This CDR3 contains 15 residues. The CDR3 is CAISGSGGGRYEQYF. The CDR3 region has the DNA TGTGCCATCAGTGGGTCTGGCGGGGGACGATACGAGCAGTACTTC.

The chain uses TRBV6-6 and TRBJ1-1; 7 nucleotides agree with TRBD1. There are 14 residues in the CDR3. The V gene end was trimmed by 4 bases and the J gene end by 6 bases; junction bases not matched to a gene: 8. Germline loops: CDR1 MNHNY, CDR2 SVGAGI (reference sequence). The DNA of the CDR3 is TGTGCCAGCAGTTCCCAGGGACAGCTCGCTGAAGCTTTCTTT. This gives the protein CASSSQGQLAEAFF.

The chain combines TRBV29-1 with TRBJ2-1; 7 nucleotides match TRBD2. CDR3 size: 13 residues. After removal of 4 bases from V and 0 bases from J, the junction contained 0 bases not matched to a gene. The germline CDR1 and CDR2 sequences are SQVTM and ANQGSEA. CDR3 bases: TGCAGCGTTGGGGGGGGCTCCTACAATGAGCAGTTCTTC. It codes for CSVGGGSYNEQFF.

This clone was seen more than once but under ten times. V and J are TRBV9 and TRBJ2-3; 15 nucleotides match TRBD2. The V gene's germline CDR1 is SGDLS and CDR2 YYNGEE. V was clipped by 3 bases and J by 0 bases; unmatched bases: 5. The CDR3 loop spans 18 amino acids. The CDR3 spells CASSAGTSGRSSTDTQYF. The CDR3 DNA follows: TGTGCCAGCAGCGCCGGGACTAGCGGGAGGAGCAGCACAGATACGCAGTATTTT.

The chain carries TRBV29-1 and TRBJ2-5, with D possibly TRBD1 on 6 matching bases. Germline loops: CDR1 SQVTM, CDR2 ANQGSEA. V lost 6 bases and J 0 bases, leaving 14 bases between the germline ends. The CDR3 is 14 amino acids. The CDR3 DNA follows: TGCAGCGTGAACCGGGACACCAACCAAGAGACCCAGTACTTC. As protein: CSVNRDTNQETQYF.

The chain uses TRBV29-1 and TRBJ1-1; TRBD1 agrees at 12 bases. The V and J ends lost 8 bases and 5 bases, in that order; junction bases with no gene match: 12. This CDR3 region has 15 residues. The V gene's germline CDR1 is SQVTM and CDR2 ANQGSEA. Written as DNA, the CDR3 is TGCAGCATCTCCGGGACAGGGGGCTTGGGGACTGAAGCTTTCTTT. Translating gives CSISGTGGLGTEAFF. The whole variable domain, remainder taken from reference TRBV29-1 and TRBJ1-1, is SAVISQKPSRDICQRGTSLTIQCQVDSQVTMMFWYRQQPGQSLTLIATANQGSEATYESGFVIDKFPISRPNLTFSTLTVSNMSPEDSSIYLCSISGTGGLGTEAFFGQGTRLTVV.

The V and J genes are TRBV20-1 and TRBJ1-1; no firm D call. There are 11 residues in the CDR3. Trimming took off 6 bases at V and 0 bases at J, with 5 bases between the two ends. Germline assignment: CDR1 DFQATT and CDR2 SNEGSKA (reference sequence). The CDR3 protein is CSARMNTEAFF. CDR3 bases: TGCAGTGCCCGGATGAACACTGAAGCTTTCTTT.

The chain joins TRBV6-6 to TRBJ1-1, with a weak D call TRBD1 (5 bases). The CDR3 covers 14 residues. The V gene's germline CDR1 is MNHNY and CDR2 SVGAGI (reference sequence). V was trimmed by 5 bases and J by 2 bases, leaving 12 bases between them. CDR3 residues: CASSKGDANTEAFF. In DNA form, the CDR3 reads TGTGCCAGCAGTAAAGGGGACGCCAACACTGAAGCTTTCTTT.